Listed below are T cell receptor beta chains from one sample, sequenced in a study of OX40 agonist ivuxolimab in advanced cancers. This table comes from immunoSEQ multiplex PCR, and its TCRdb copy is limited to in-frame clones, with some not included. The profile shows more than 25,000 clones, less than 90% of them singletons. Here the sequenced sample was CD4+ or CD8+ T cells sorted from blood, taken in a trial of the OX40 agonist ivuxolimab. These receptors came from an adult with an advanced solid tumor such as melanoma, head and neck, liver or kidney cancer. Both conserved end residues are part of each CDR3. Fields, in order: CDR3 length, clone size, D gene, J gene, V gene, CDR3 protein, CDR3 DNA. D genes are given only for firm matches. For some rows the clone size is stated as once, few or many, or as a class when expanded; others skip it.

CDR3 length: 16
clone size: NA
D gene: TRBD1
J gene: TRBJ1-1
V gene: TRBV10-3
CDR3 protein: CAIRGTDRDGNTEAFF
CDR3 DNA: TGTGCCATCAGAGGTACCGACAGGGACGGGAACACTGAAGCTTTCTTT

CDR3 length: 14
clone size: NA
D gene: NA
J gene: TRBJ2-7
V gene: TRBV10-2
CDR3 protein: CASSEGRSSYEQYF
CDR3 DNA: TGCGCCAGCAGTGAGGGCAGGAGCTCCTACGAGCAGTACTTC

CDR3 length: 13
clone size: NA
D gene: NA
J gene: TRBJ2-7
V gene: TRBV29-1
CDR3 protein: CSVLSGSLYEQYF
CDR3 DNA: TGCAGCGTTTTAAGTGGAAGCCTCTACGAGCAGTACTTC

CDR3 length: 16
clone size: NA
D gene: TRBD1
J gene: TRBJ2-5
V gene: TRBV4-1
CDR3 protein: CASSREPGQGALEQYF
CDR3 DNA: TGCGCCAGCAGCCGAGAACCGGGACAGGGGGCCTTAGAGCAGTACTTC

CDR3 length: 17
clone size: NA
D gene: TRBD1
J gene: TRBJ1-4
V gene: TRBV2
CDR3 protein: CASSAEGGIPANEKLFF
CDR3 DNA: TGTGCCAGCAGTGCTGAAGGGGGCATCCCGGCTAATGAAAAACTGTTTTTT

CDR3 length: 14
clone size: NA
D gene: TRBD1
J gene: TRBJ2-7
V gene: TRBV11-2
CDR3 protein: CASSLDVTGPVSNF
CDR3 DNA: TGTGCCAGCAGCTTAGATGTGACAGGGCCGGTTTCCAACTTC

CDR3 length: 15
clone size: NA
D gene: TRBD2
J gene: TRBJ2-7
V gene: TRBV9
CDR3 protein: CASSVGSGREYEQYF
CDR3 DNA: TGTGCCAGCAGCGTAGGTAGCGGGAGGGAATACGAGCAGTACTTC

CDR3 length: 11
clone size: NA
D gene: NA
J gene: TRBJ2-7
V gene: TRBV20-1
CDR3 protein: CSANTAYEQYF
CDR3 DNA: TGCAGTGCGAACACAGCTTACGAGCAGTACTTC

CDR3 length: 14
clone size: NA
D gene: TRBD1
J gene: TRBJ1-1
V gene: TRBV28
CDR3 protein: CASSLSRGPAQAFF
CDR3 DNA: TGTGCCAGCAGTTTAAGCAGGGGGCCCGCTCAAGCTTTCTTT

CDR3 length: 14
clone size: NA
D gene: NA
J gene: TRBJ2-5
V gene: TRBV28
CDR3 protein: CASSLDVNQETQYF
CDR3 DNA: TGTGCCAGCAGTTTGGACGTGAACCAAGAGACCCAGTACTTC

CDR3 length: 14
clone size: NA
D gene: TRBD1
J gene: TRBJ2-7
V gene: TRBV28
CDR3 protein: CASSSRDSGYEQYF
CDR3 DNA: TGTGCCAGCAGTTCCCGGGACAGTGGCTACGAGCAGTACTTC

CDR3 length: 17
clone size: NA
D gene: TRBD2
J gene: TRBJ2-3
V gene: TRBV28
CDR3 protein: CASSFHLQNGGRDTQYF
CDR3 DNA: TGTGCCAGCAGTTTCCACCTCCAGAACGGGGGGAGAGATACGCAGTATTTT

CDR3 length: 12
clone size: NA
D gene: TRBD1
J gene: TRBJ1-2
V gene: TRBV27
CDR3 protein: CASSIGTGGYTF
CDR3 DNA: TGTGCCAGCAGTATCGGGACAGGAGGCTACACCTTC

CDR3 length: 16
clone size: NA
D gene: NA
J gene: TRBJ2-2
V gene: TRBV7-2
CDR3 protein: CASSTGISLYTGELFF
CDR3 DNA: TGTGCCAGCAGCACCGGGATCTCCCTCTACACCGGGGAGCTGTTTTTT

CDR3 length: 13
clone size: NA
D gene: NA
J gene: TRBJ1-1
V gene: TRBV27
CDR3 protein: CASSLGAGTEAFF
CDR3 DNA: TGTGCCAGCAGTTTAGGGGCAGGCACTGAAGCTTTCTTT

CDR3 length: 10
clone size: NA
D gene: NA
J gene: TRBJ2-1
V gene: TRBV28
CDR3 protein: CASGPYEQFF
CDR3 DNA: TGTGCCAGCGGGCCCTATGAGCAGTTCTTC

CDR3 length: 12
clone size: NA
D gene: NA
J gene: TRBJ1-1
V gene: TRBV29-1
CDR3 protein: CSVEEGSTEAFF
CDR3 DNA: TGCAGCGTTGAAGAGGGCAGCACTGAAGCTTTCTTT

CDR3 length: 13
clone size: NA
D gene: TRBD1
J gene: TRBJ1-1
V gene: TRBV4-2
CDR3 protein: CASSQGQVTEAFF
CDR3 DNA: TGTGCCAGCAGTCAGGGACAGGTAACTGAAGCTTTCTTT

CDR3 length: 14
clone size: NA
D gene: NA
J gene: TRBJ1-4
V gene: TRBV7-8
CDR3 protein: CASSLGINNEKLFF
CDR3 DNA: TGTGCCAGCAGCCTGGGCATAAATAATGAAAAACTGTTTTTT

CDR3 length: 19
clone size: few
D gene: NA
J gene: TRBJ1-5
V gene: TRBV21-1
CDR3 protein: CASSKGDGGLTLSNQPQHF
CDR3 DNA: TGTGCCAGCAGCAAAGGGGACGGGGGACTCACGTTAAGCAATCAGCCCCAGCATTTT

CDR3 length: 16
clone size: NA
D gene: TRBD2
J gene: TRBJ2-4
V gene: TRBV5-1
CDR3 protein: CASSAGTSGSEYIQYF
CDR3 DNA: TGCGCCAGCAGCGCCGGGACTAGCGGGAGTGAGTACATTCAGTACTTC

CDR3 length: 15
clone size: NA
D gene: TRBD1
J gene: TRBJ2-1
V gene: TRBV6-5
CDR3 protein: CASSRDRPLYNEQFF
CDR3 DNA: TGTGCCAGCAGTCGGGACAGGCCCTTATACAATGAGCAGTTCTTC

CDR3 length: 12
clone size: NA
D gene: NA
J gene: TRBJ2-1
V gene: TRBV5-6
CDR3 protein: CASSPGGRGEFF
CDR3 DNA: TGTGCCAGCAGCCCCGGGGGTAGAGGTGAGTTCTTC

CDR3 length: 15
clone size: NA
D gene: NA
J gene: TRBJ2-3
V gene: TRBV7-9
CDR3 protein: CASSPQRGGGDTQYF
CDR3 DNA: TGTGCCAGCAGCCCCCAGCGAGGAGGGGGAGATACGCAGTATTTT

CDR3 length: 13
clone size: NA
D gene: NA
J gene: TRBJ2-3
V gene: TRBV7-9
CDR3 protein: CASSLGSTDTQYF
CDR3 DNA: TGTGCCAGCAGCCTAGGGAGCACAGATACGCAGTATTTT

CDR3 length: 14
clone size: NA
D gene: NA
J gene: TRBJ1-2
V gene: TRBV9
CDR3 protein: CASSVDGDSYGYTF
CDR3 DNA: TGTGCCAGCAGCGTAGACGGAGATAGCTATGGCTACACCTTC

CDR3 length: 14
clone size: NA
D gene: TRBD1
J gene: TRBJ1-3
V gene: TRBV15
CDR3 protein: CATSIRTGGNTIYF
CDR3 DNA: TGTGCCACCAGCATCCGGACAGGGGGAAACACCATATATTTT

CDR3 length: 11
clone size: NA
D gene: NA
J gene: TRBJ2-1
V gene: TRBV5-5
CDR3 protein: CASSLFDEQFF
CDR3 DNA: TGTGCCAGCAGCTTGTTCGATGAGCAGTTCTTC

CDR3 length: 14
clone size: NA
D gene: NA
J gene: TRBJ1-1
V gene: TRBV6-5
CDR3 protein: CASSYGRGGTEAFF
CDR3 DNA: TGTGCCAGCAGTTACGGCAGGGGAGGCACTGAAGCTTTCTTT

CDR3 length: 15
clone size: NA
D gene: NA
J gene: TRBJ2-7
V gene: TRBV19
CDR3 protein: CASSSGPEGGYEQYF
CDR3 DNA: TGTGCCAGTAGTAGCGGGCCCGAGGGGGGCTACGAGCAGTACTTC

CDR3 length: 15
clone size: NA
D gene: TRBD1
J gene: TRBJ2-1
V gene: TRBV18
CDR3 protein: CASSPGDRAQNEQFF
CDR3 DNA: TGTGCCAGCTCACCGGGGGACAGGGCCCAGAATGAGCAGTTCTTC

CDR3 length: 15
clone size: NA
D gene: TRBD2
J gene: TRBJ2-3
V gene: TRBV5-1
CDR3 protein: CASSRMTSGTDTQYF
CDR3 DNA: TGCGCCAGCAGCCGAATGACTAGCGGGACAGATACGCAGTATTTT

CDR3 length: 17
clone size: NA
D gene: TRBD2
J gene: TRBJ2-1
V gene: TRBV7-7
CDR3 protein: CASSLAPSGADYNEQFF
CDR3 DNA: TGTGCCAGCAGCTTAGCCCCAAGCGGGGCCGACTACAATGAGCAGTTCTTC

CDR3 length: 17
clone size: NA
D gene: NA
J gene: TRBJ1-4
V gene: TRBV11-2
CDR3 protein: CASSLVRGGVTNEKLFF
CDR3 DNA: TGTGCCAGCAGCTTAGTCCGTGGCGGGGTGACTAATGAAAAACTGTTTTTT

CDR3 length: 12
clone size: NA
D gene: NA
J gene: TRBJ2-3
V gene: TRBV5-6
CDR3 protein: CASAEGTDTQYF
CDR3 DNA: TGTGCCAGCGCCGAGGGCACAGATACGCAGTATTTT

CDR3 length: 15
clone size: once
D gene: NA
J gene: TRBJ2-2
V gene: TRBV5-1
CDR3 protein: CASTRGRGNTGELFF
CDR3 DNA: TGCGCCAGCACCCGGGGCAGGGGGAACACCGGGGAGCTGTTTTTT

CDR3 length: 13
clone size: few
D gene: NA
J gene: TRBJ1-1
V gene: TRBV4-1
CDR3 protein: CASSPTRSPEAFF
CDR3 DNA: TGCGCCAGCAGCCCCACCCGGTCGCCTGAAGCTTTCTTT

CDR3 length: 12
clone size: NA
D gene: NA
J gene: TRBJ2-1
V gene: TRBV2
CDR3 protein: CASSLADNEQFF
CDR3 DNA: TGTGCCAGCAGTTTAGCGGACAATGAGCAGTTCTTC

CDR3 length: 16
clone size: NA
D gene: NA
J gene: TRBJ1-5
V gene: TRBV18
CDR3 protein: CASSPPITEAYAAQHF
CDR3 DNA: TGTGCCAGCTCACCACCGATAACCGAGGCCTACGCGGCCCAGCATTTT

CDR3 length: 11
clone size: NA
D gene: NA
J gene: TRBJ1-1
V gene: TRBV28
CDR3 protein: CASSLGAEAFF
CDR3 DNA: TGTGCCAGCAGTTTAGGGGCTGAAGCTTTCTTT

CDR3 length: 15
clone size: NA
D gene: TRBD1
J gene: TRBJ2-3
V gene: TRBV6-4
CDR3 protein: CASSDLQGDVDTQYF
CDR3 DNA: TGTGCCAGCAGTGACCTACAGGGGGATGTTGATACGCAGTATTTT

CDR3 length: 14
clone size: NA
D gene: TRBD1
J gene: TRBJ1-1
V gene: TRBV7-6
CDR3 protein: CASSPGGLGTEAFF
CDR3 DNA: TGTGCCAGCAGCCCAGGGGGTTTGGGAACTGAAGCTTTCTTT

CDR3 length: 12
clone size: few
D gene: NA
J gene: TRBJ1-2
V gene: TRBV29-1
CDR3 protein: CSVDIALYGYTF
CDR3 DNA: TGCAGCGTCGACATTGCACTCTATGGCTACACCTTC

CDR3 length: 14
clone size: NA
D gene: TRBD2
J gene: TRBJ2-5
V gene: TRBV27
CDR3 protein: CASCISGGAVEQYF
CDR3 DNA: TGTGCCAGCTGTATAAGCGGGGGTGCCGTGGAGCAGTACTTC

CDR3 length: 13
clone size: NA
D gene: NA
J gene: TRBJ1-5
V gene: TRBV28
CDR3 protein: CASSLVDRPPPHF
CDR3 DNA: TGTGCCAGCAGTTTAGTTGACAGACCGCCTCCGCATTTT

CDR3 length: 13
clone size: NA
D gene: NA
J gene: TRBJ2-3
V gene: TRBV7-9
CDR3 protein: CASSFFSTDTQYF
CDR3 DNA: TGTGCCAGCAGCTTTTTTAGCACAGATACGCAGTATTTT

CDR3 length: 15
clone size: NA
D gene: NA
J gene: TRBJ1-5
V gene: TRBV4-1
CDR3 protein: CASSQDGTGNQPQHF
CDR3 DNA: TGCGCCAGCAGCCAAGATGGAACAGGTAATCAGCCCCAGCATTTT

CDR3 length: 16
clone size: NA
D gene: NA
J gene: TRBJ1-4
V gene: TRBV18
CDR3 protein: CASSPSAQGRGEKLFF
CDR3 DNA: TGTGCCAGCTCACCGTCCGCGCAGGGGCGAGGTGAAAAACTGTTTTTT

CDR3 length: 15
clone size: NA
D gene: NA
J gene: TRBJ1-5
V gene: TRBV11-2
CDR3 protein: CASSPLGGGNQPQHF
CDR3 DNA: TGTGCCAGCAGCCCGCTAGGGGGGGGCAATCAGCCCCAGCATTTT

CDR3 length: 12
clone size: NA
D gene: NA
J gene: TRBJ1-2
V gene: TRBV7-9
CDR3 protein: CASSVSPHGYTF
CDR3 DNA: TGTGCCAGCAGCGTTAGTCCCCATGGCTACACCTTC

CDR3 length: 13
clone size: NA
D gene: NA
J gene: TRBJ1-1
V gene: TRBV29-1
CDR3 protein: CSLGARQDTEAFF
CDR3 DNA: TGCAGCCTGGGGGCACGGCAGGACACTGAAGCTTTCTTT

CDR3 length: 12
clone size: NA
D gene: NA
J gene: TRBJ2-1
V gene: TRBV28
CDR3 protein: CASSPRVNEQFF
CDR3 DNA: TGTGCCAGCAGTCCAAGAGTCAATGAGCAGTTCTTC

CDR3 length: 16
clone size: NA
D gene: NA
J gene: TRBJ2-2
V gene: TRBV9
CDR3 protein: CASSFTGAVNTGELFF
CDR3 DNA: TGTGCCAGCAGCTTCACCGGTGCGGTGAACACCGGGGAGCTGTTTTTT

CDR3 length: 17
clone size: NA
D gene: NA
J gene: TRBJ2-1
V gene: TRBV19
CDR3 protein: CASSITLALASYNEQFF
CDR3 DNA: TGTGCCAGTAGTATTACTCTCGCCCTAGCGAGCTACAATGAGCAGTTCTTC

CDR3 length: 13
clone size: NA
D gene: NA
J gene: TRBJ2-7
V gene: TRBV7-8
CDR3 protein: CASSLGQIYEQYF
CDR3 DNA: TGTGCCAGCAGCTTAGGACAGATCTACGAGCAGTACTTC

CDR3 length: 10
clone size: NA
D gene: NA
J gene: TRBJ2-2
V gene: TRBV11-2
CDR3 protein: CASRSQELFF
CDR3 DNA: TGTGCCAGCAGGTCTCAGGAGCTGTTTTTT

CDR3 length: 14
clone size: NA
D gene: NA
J gene: TRBJ1-3
V gene: TRBV13
CDR3 protein: CASSIQGTGNTIYF
CDR3 DNA: TGTGCCAGCAGCATACAGGGAACTGGAAACACCATATATTTT

CDR3 length: 17
clone size: NA
D gene: TRBD1
J gene: TRBJ1-5
V gene: TRBV7-9
CDR3 protein: CASSSSRDRGRGEPQHF
CDR3 DNA: TGTGCCAGCAGCTCTAGCCGGGACAGGGGGCGCGGGGAGCCCCAGCATTTT

CDR3 length: 19
clone size: NA
D gene: TRBD2
J gene: TRBJ2-1
V gene: TRBV11-2
CDR3 protein: CASSLGISGPFSSYNEQFF
CDR3 DNA: TGTGCCAGCAGCTTAGGTATTAGCGGGCCATTTAGCTCCTACAATGAGCAGTTCTTC

CDR3 length: 14
clone size: NA
D gene: NA
J gene: TRBJ2-7
V gene: TRBV19
CDR3 protein: CASSLGGASYEQYF
CDR3 DNA: TGTGCCAGTAGCCTTGGAGGGGCCTCCTACGAGCAGTACTTC